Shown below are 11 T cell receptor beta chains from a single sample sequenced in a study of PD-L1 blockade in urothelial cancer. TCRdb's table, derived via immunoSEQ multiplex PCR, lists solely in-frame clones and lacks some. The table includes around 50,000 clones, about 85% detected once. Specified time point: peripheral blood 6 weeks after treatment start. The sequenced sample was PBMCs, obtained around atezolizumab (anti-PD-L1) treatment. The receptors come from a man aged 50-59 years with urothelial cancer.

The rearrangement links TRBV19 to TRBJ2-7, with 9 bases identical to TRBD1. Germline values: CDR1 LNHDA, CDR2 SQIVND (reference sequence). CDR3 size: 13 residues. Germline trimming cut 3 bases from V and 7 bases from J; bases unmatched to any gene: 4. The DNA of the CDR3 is TGTGCCAGTAGTATGGACAGGGGTCGAGAGCAGTACTTC. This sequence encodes CASSMDRGREQYF.

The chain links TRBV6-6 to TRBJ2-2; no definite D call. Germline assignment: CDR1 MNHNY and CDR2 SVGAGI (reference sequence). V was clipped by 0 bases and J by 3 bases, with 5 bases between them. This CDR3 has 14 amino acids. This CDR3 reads CASSYSPDTGELFF. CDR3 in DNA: TGTGCCAGCAGTTACTCGCCAGACACCGGGGAGCTGTTTTTT.

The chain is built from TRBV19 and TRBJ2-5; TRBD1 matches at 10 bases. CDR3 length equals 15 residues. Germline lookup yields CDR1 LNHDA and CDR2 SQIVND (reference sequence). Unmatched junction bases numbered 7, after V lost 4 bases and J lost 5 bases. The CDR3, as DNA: TGTGCCAGTAGTAGAGGTGACAGGGGGCGTGAGACCCAGTACTTC. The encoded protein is CASSRGDRGRETQYF.

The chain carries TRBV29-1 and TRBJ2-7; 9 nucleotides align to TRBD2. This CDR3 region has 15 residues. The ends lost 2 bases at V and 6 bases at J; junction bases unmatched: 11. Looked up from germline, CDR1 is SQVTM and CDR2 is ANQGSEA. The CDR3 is CSVENLAGSPGEQYF. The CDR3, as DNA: TGCAGCGTTGAAAATCTAGCGGGGTCCCCTGGCGAGCAGTACTTC.

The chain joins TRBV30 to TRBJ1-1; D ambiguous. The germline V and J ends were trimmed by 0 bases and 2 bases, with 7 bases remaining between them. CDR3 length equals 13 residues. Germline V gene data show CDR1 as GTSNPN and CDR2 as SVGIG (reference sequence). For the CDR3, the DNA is TGTGCCTGGAGTGTGCGAACTAACACTGAAGCTTTCTTT. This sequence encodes CAWSVRTNTEAFF. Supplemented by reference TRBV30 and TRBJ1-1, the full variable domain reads SQTIHQWPATLVQPVGSPLSLECTVEGTSNPNLYWYRQAAGRGLQLLFYSVGIGQISSEVPQNLSASRPQDRQFILSSKKLLLSDSGFYLCAWSVRTNTEAFFGQGTRLTVV.

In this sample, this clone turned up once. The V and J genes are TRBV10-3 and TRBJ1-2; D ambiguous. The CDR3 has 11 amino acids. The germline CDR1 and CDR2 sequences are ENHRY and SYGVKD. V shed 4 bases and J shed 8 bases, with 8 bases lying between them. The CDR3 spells CAISGVKGYTF. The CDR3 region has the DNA TGTGCCATCAGTGGAGTGAAGGGCTACACCTTC.

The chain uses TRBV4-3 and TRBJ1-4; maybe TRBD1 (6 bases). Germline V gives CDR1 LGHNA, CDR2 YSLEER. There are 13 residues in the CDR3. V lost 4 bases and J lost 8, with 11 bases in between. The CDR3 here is CASSPGTQEKLFF. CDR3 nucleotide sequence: TGCGCCAGCAGCCCTGGGACACAGGAAAAACTGTTTTTT.

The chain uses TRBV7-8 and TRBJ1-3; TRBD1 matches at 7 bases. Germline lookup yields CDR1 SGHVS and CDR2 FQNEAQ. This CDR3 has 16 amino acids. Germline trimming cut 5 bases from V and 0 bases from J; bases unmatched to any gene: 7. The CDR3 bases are TGTGCCAGCAGCGGTCGGGACAGACTCTCTGGAAACACCATATATTTT. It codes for CASSGRDRLSGNTIYF.

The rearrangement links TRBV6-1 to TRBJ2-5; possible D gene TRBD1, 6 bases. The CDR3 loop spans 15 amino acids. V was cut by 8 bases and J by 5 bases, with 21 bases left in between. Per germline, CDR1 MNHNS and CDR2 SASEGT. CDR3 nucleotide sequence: TGTGCCAGCGATCAGCAGGGGCGCTTGATGGAGACCCAGTACTTC. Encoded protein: CASDQQGRLMETQYF.

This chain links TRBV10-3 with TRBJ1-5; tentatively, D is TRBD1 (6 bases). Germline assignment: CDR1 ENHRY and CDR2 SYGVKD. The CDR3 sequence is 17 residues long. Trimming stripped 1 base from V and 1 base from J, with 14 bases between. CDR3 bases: TGTGCCATCAGTGAGTTTGGGACAATCAGCAGCAATCAGCCCCAGCATTTT. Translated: CAISEFGTISSNQPQHF.

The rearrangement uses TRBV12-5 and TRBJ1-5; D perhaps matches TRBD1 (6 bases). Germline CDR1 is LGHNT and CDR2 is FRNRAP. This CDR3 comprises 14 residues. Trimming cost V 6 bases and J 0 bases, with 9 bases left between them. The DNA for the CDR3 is TGTGCTAGTGGAGGACAGTATAGCAATCAGCCCCAGCATTTT. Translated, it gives CASGGQYSNQPQHF.